This entry lists 22 T cell receptor beta chains sequenced from one sample in a study of shared clonotypes between healthy human individuals. The method was immunoSEQ multiplex PCR; TCRdb's version includes in-frame clones alone and lacks a portion of them. Seen here are 550,000 to 700,000 clones, 73% observed once, and the top ten hold around 2%. Sequenced input: memory CD4+ T cells sorted from blood. The subset is: CD45RA-negative fraction. The source of these receptors is a woman aged 30 to 39 in good health.

The chain uses TRBV5-1 and TRBJ2-7, with no clear D. CDR3 size: 12 residues. Germline V gene data show CDR1 as SGHRS and CDR2 as YFSETQ. Trimming removed 5 bases from V and 3 bases from J, with 9 bases in between. CDR3 DNA sequence: TGCGCCAGCAGTTCAAATGTCTACGAGCAGTACTTC. It yields the protein CASSSNVYEQYF.

This clone was picked up one time. The genes are TRBV28 and TRBJ1-2; 9 bases are shared with TRBD1. Germline CDR1 and CDR2: MDHEN and SYDVKM. The CDR3 has 12 residues. The V and J ends lost 11 bases and 5 bases, in that order; junction bases with no gene match: 6. Written as DNA, the CDR3 is TGTGCCCTTTCCGGACAGGGGTATGGCTACACCTTC. Translating it yields CALSGQGYGYTF.

This chain links TRBV5-4 with TRBJ1-1; 10 nucleotides align to TRBD1. Germline CDR1 is SGHNT and CDR2 is YYREEE (reference sequence). There are 17 residues in the CDR3. Unmatched junction bases numbered 11, after V lost 6 bases and J lost 0 bases. The CDR3 protein is CASNPPGTGVMNTEAFF. In DNA, the CDR3 is TGTGCCAGCAATCCCCCCGGGACAGGGGTCATGAACACTGAAGCTTTCTTT.

As for this clone: Other DNA sequences in this specimen translate into the identical CDR3. The chain recombines TRBV29-1 with TRBJ2-5; 7 bases map to TRBD2. Unmatched junction bases numbered 3, after V lost 4 bases and J lost 1 base. The CDR3 length is 13 residues. Germline V gene data show CDR1 as SQVTM and CDR2 as ANQGSEA. The CDR3 sequence: CSVASSGQETQYF. Written as DNA, the CDR3 is TGCAGCGTTGCCTCTAGCGGCCAAGAGACCCAGTACTTC.

The chain is built from TRBV5-1 and TRBJ2-3; no reliable D call. This CDR3 has 14 residues. Germline V CDR1 and CDR2: SGHRS, YFSETQ. V was shortened by 0 bases and J by 6 bases, with 11 bases between the two germline ends. The CDR3 coding sequence is TGCGCCAGCAGCTTGGTCGGGCGCCGGGATACGCAGTATTTT. Its translation is CASSLVGRRDTQYF.

V usage is TRBV7-6 and J usage is TRBJ1-1; D is unclear. The V gene's germline CDR1 is SGHVS and CDR2 FNYEAQ. CDR3 length: 11 residues. The V end lost 5 bases, the J end lost 7 bases, and 8 bases lay between the germline ends. The CDR3 sequence: CASSSLGEAFF. CDR3 nucleotides: TGTGCCAGCAGCAGCTTGGGTGAAGCTTTCTTT.

About this clone itself: This clone may be a read error of a much larger clone one base away. The rearrangement links TRBV28 to TRBJ2-3; no firm D call. Between the trimmed V and J ends, which lost 4 bases and 2 bases, there was a span of 4 bases. The CDR3 length is 12 residues. From germline, CDR1 is MDHEN and CDR2 SYDVKM. The CDR3 DNA is TGTGCCAGCAGTTCTTTCACAGATACGCAGTATTTT. Its protein product is CASSSFTDTQYF.

A word on this clone: The same CDR3 arises from other DNA sequences in this sample as well. V usage is TRBV28 and J usage is TRBJ2-7, with D unclear. The CDR3 consists of 11 residues. Germline assignment: CDR1 MDHEN and CDR2 SYDVKM. Trimming pared 6 bases from V and 3 bases from J, leaving 6 bases between. Here the CDR3 reads CASSRFYEQYF. The DNA of the CDR3 is TGTGCCAGCAGCCGCTTCTACGAGCAGTACTTC.

This rearrangement joins TRBV6-5 to TRBJ2-7; 10 bases are a match to TRBD2. The V segment lost 5 bases and the J segment 3 bases; nucleotides outside the gene matches: 7. CDR1 and CDR2 (germline): MNHEY, SVGAGI. This CDR3 comprises 15 residues. CDR3 amino acids: CASSTFGLADYEQYF. CDR3 DNA sequence: TGTGCCAGCAGTACGTTCGGACTAGCGGACTACGAGCAGTACTTC.

This clone showed up just once. V gene TRBV7-9 combines with J gene TRBJ1-1, with D hard to call. Between the trimmed V and J ends, which lost 5 bases and 0 bases, there was a span of 13 bases. This CDR3 has 15 amino acids. CDR1 SEHNR and CDR2 FQNEAQ come from the germline V gene (reference sequence). CDR3 sequence reads: CASSPRRFMNTEAFF. CDR3 nucleotides: TGTGCCAGCAGCCCCCGGAGATTCATGAACACTGAAGCTTTCTTT.

V usage is TRBV5-1 and J usage is TRBJ2-3; TRBD1 matches 9 bases. Germline CDR1 reads SGHRS; CDR2 reads YFSETQ. The J segment lost 2 bases and the V segment lost 4 bases, leaving 5 bases of the junction unmatched. This CDR3 region has 15 residues. CDR3 nucleotide sequence: TGCGCCAGCAGCCCGACAGGGGGGAACACAGATACGCAGTATTTT. Translated, it gives CASSPTGGNTDTQYF.

The chain joins TRBV6-5 to TRBJ2-5; no reliable D call. The CDR3 contains 12 residues. In germline, CDR1 is MNHEY, CDR2 SVGAGI. Trimming stripped 6 bases from V and 4 bases from J, with 9 bases between. The CDR3 loop reads CASRSWAETQYF. The CDR3 DNA follows: TGTGCCAGCAGGAGTTGGGCAGAGACCCAGTACTTC.

The V gene is TRBV2, the J gene TRBJ1-5, with 9 bases identical to TRBD1. V was pared by 5 bases and J by 7 bases, with 6 bases of the junction left unmatched. The CDR3 covers 14 residues. Germline loops: CDR1 SNHLY, CDR2 FYNNEI. The CDR3 bases are TGTGCCAGCAGTACAACAGGGGGCTTCCAGCCCCAGCATTTT. As protein: CASSTTGGFQPQHF.

This clone was detected only a few times. V and J are TRBV30 and TRBJ2-1, with a tentative D call TRBD2 (6 bases). In germline, CDR1 is GTSNPN, CDR2 SVGIG (reference sequence). CDR3 length: 16 residues. V was clipped by 4 bases and J by 7 bases, with 23 bases between them. The CDR3 bases are TGTGCCTGGAACTCGCCGGGACTGGAGCGGTGGAATGAGCAGTTCTTC. As protein: CAWNSPGLERWNEQFF.

The gene calls are TRBV19 and TRBJ1-1; TRBD1 might be the D (5 bases). V was trimmed by 3 bases and J by 10 bases, leaving 18 bases between them. The germline V gene has CDR1 LNHDA and CDR2 SQIVND (reference sequence). The CDR3 runs 14 residues. The DNA of the CDR3 is TGTGCCAGTAGTATTTCCGGGGACGGCAGAGGAGCTTTCTTT. Its translation is CASSISGDGRGAFF.

As regards this clone: This sequence may be a read error, since a much larger clone differs from it by one base. The rearrangement uses TRBV7-3 and TRBJ1-1; tentative D call: TRBD1 (6 bases). Trimming took off 5 bases at V and 3 bases at J, with 10 bases between the two ends. From germline, CDR1 is SGHTA and CDR2 FQGTGA. The CDR3 runs to 13 residues. The CDR3 sequence: CASSVNRDTEAFF. The CDR3 DNA reads as TGTGCCAGCAGCGTAAACAGGGACACTGAAGCTTTCTTT.

The V and J genes are TRBV7-9 and TRBJ1-1; a possible D gene is TRBD1 (6 bases). The CDR3 sequence is 15 residues long. The V end lost 3 bases, the J end lost 1 base, and 12 bases lay between the germline ends. CDR1 and CDR2 from the germline V gene are SEHNR and FQNEAQ (reference sequence). CDR3 sequence: CASSFLAGANTEAFF. DNA for the CDR3: TGTGCCAGCAGCTTTTTGGCAGGGGCGAACACTGAAGCTTTCTTT.

This clone came up many times. This chain links TRBV9 with TRBJ2-1; 10 nucleotides agree with TRBD2. The length of the CDR3 is 15 residues. V lost 3 bases to trimming and J lost 6 bases; unmatched junction nucleotides: 6. Per germline, CDR1 SGDLS and CDR2 YYNGEE. The CDR3 is CASSARTSGFNEQFF. The CDR3 DNA is TGTGCCAGCAGCGCTAGGACTAGCGGTTTCAATGAGCAGTTCTTC.

A few counts support this clone. A much more abundant neighbour one base away suggests this may be a read error. The chain employs TRBV6-5 and TRBJ1-1; 7 bases agree with TRBD1. This CDR3 is 13 amino acids long. Germline CDR1 is MNHEY and CDR2 is SVGAGI. The ends lost 6 bases at V and 0 bases at J; junction bases unmatched: 1. Here the CDR3 reads CASSGQVNTEAFF. The CDR3 nucleotides are TGTGCCAGCAGCGGACAGGTGAACACTGAAGCTTTCTTT.

This clone was detected only a few times. The V gene is TRBV7-9, the J gene TRBJ2-2; TRBD2 aligns across 12 bases. Germline CDR1 SEHNR, CDR2 FQNEAQ (reference sequence). Trimming at V came to 3 bases and at J to 5 bases, leaving 1 base not matched to a gene. The CDR3 covers 15 residues. This CDR3 is CASSFGTSGTGELFF. The CDR3 DNA reads as TGTGCCAGCAGCTTCGGGACTAGCGGGACCGGGGAGCTGTTTTTT. The whole variable domain, filled in from reference TRBV7-9 and TRBJ2-2, reads DTGVSQNPRHKITKRGQNVTFRCDPISEHNRLYWYRQTLGQGPEFLTYFQNEAQLEKSRLLSDRFSAERPKGSFSTLEIQRTEQGDSAMYLCASSFGTSGTGELFFGEGSRLTVL.

The chain has TRBV9 and TRBJ2-1, with unresolved D. Germline V CDR1 and CDR2: SGDLS, YYNGEE. This CDR3 comprises 13 residues. Trimming removed 4 bases at V and 2 bases at J, with 7 bases between. For the CDR3, the DNA is TGTGCCAGCAGCCTAGAACCCTACAATGAGCAGTTCTTC. Amino acids: CASSLEPYNEQFF. The full variable domain, in which reference TRBV9 and TRBJ2-1 provide the parts outside the CDR3, is DSGVTQTPKHLITATGQRVTLRCSPRSGDLSVYWYQQSLDQGLQFLIQYYNGEERAKGNILERFSAQQFPDLHSELNLSSLELGDSALYFCASSLEPYNEQFFGPGTRLTVL.

The rearrangement uses TRBV7-2 and TRBJ2-7; 15 bases align to TRBD2. Germline lookup yields CDR1 SGHTA and CDR2 FQGNSA. This CDR3 contains 16 residues. V shed 5 bases, J shed 4 bases, and the junction held 6 bases outside the gene matches. CDR3 amino acids: CASSDGLAGGQYEQYF. As DNA, the CDR3 is TGTGCCAGCAGCGACGGACTAGCGGGAGGGCAGTACGAGCAGTACTTC.